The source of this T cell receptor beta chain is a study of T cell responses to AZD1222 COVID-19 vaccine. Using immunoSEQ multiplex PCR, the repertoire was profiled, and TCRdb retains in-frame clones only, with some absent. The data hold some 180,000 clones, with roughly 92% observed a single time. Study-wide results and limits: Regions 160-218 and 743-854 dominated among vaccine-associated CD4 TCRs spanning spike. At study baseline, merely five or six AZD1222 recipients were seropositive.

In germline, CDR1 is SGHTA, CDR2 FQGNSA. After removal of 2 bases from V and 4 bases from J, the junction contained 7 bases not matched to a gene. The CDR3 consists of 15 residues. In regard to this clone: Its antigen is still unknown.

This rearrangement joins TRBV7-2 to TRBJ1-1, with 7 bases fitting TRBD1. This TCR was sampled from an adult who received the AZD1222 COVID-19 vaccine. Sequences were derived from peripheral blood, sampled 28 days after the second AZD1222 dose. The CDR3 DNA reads TGTGCCAGCAGCTTAAGTAACACAGGGGCCACTGAAGCTTTCTTT. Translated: CASSLSNTGATEAFF.